This note documents a single T cell receptor (beta chain) sequence. Controls were healthy donors (matched for age and sex). RNA in amounts of roughly 0.5 to 1 ug was reverse transcribed with random hexamers. Across 54 Vbeta and 13 Jbeta, TCR beta CDR3 was amplified with immunoSEQ multiplex PCR. TCRdb independently ran MiXCR on the immunoSEQ multiplex PCR reads; one entry per CDR3 protein. The profile shows 120,000 to 150,000 distinct CDR3 sequences, approximately 95% of them singletons. The source of the sample is a study of CD8 T cells in Susac syndrome. There are 13 residues in the CDR3. Germline loops: CDR1 MNHEY, CDR2 SVGAGI. Trimming removed 4 bases from V and 6 bases from J, with 13 bases in between.

This clonotype was obtained from a human donor in good health. This chain joins TRBV6-5 and TRBJ2-7; D is uncertain. Sequencing input: CD8+ T cells from PBMCs. CDR3: CASSSPLGGEQYF. The CDR3 DNA follows: TGTGCCAGCAGTTCCCCCCTAGGCGGCGAGCAGTACTTC.